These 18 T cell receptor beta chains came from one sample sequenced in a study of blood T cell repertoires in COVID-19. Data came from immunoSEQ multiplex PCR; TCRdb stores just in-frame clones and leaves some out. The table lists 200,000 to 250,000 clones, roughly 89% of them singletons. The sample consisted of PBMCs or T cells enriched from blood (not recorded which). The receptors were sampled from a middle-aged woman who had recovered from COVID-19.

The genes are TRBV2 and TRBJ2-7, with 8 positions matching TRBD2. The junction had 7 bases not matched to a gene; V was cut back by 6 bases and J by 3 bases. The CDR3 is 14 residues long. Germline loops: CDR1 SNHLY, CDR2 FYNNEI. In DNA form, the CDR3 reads TGTGCCAGCAGCCTGACTAGCGACCGCTACGAGCAGTACTTC. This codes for CASSLTSDRYEQYF.

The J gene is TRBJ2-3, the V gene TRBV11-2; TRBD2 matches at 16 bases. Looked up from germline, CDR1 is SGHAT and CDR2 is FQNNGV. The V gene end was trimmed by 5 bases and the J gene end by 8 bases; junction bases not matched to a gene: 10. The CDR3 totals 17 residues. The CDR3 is CASSPEGLAGGMTTQYF. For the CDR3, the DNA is TGTGCCAGCAGCCCTGAGGGACTAGCGGGAGGGATGACTACGCAGTATTTT.

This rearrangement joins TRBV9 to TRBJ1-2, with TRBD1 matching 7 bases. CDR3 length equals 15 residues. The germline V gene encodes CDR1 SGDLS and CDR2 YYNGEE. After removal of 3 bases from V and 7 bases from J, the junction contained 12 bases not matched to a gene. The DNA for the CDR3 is TGTGCCAGCAGCGGAGGAGGGACAGTCCGCCGTGGCTACACCTTC. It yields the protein CASSGGGTVRRGYTF. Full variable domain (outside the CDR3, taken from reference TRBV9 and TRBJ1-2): DSGVTQTPKHLITATGQRVTLRCSPRSGDLSVYWYQQSLDQGLQFLIQYYNGEERAKGNILERFSAQQFPDLHSELNLSSLELGDSALYFCASSGGGTVRRGYTFGSGTRLTVV.

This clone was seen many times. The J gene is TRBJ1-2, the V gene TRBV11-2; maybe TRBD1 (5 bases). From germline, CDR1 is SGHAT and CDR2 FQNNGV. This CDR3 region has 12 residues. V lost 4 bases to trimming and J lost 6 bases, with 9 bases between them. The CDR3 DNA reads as TGTGCCAGCAGCTCCAGGGAGGATGGCTACACCTTC. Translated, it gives CASSSREDGYTF.

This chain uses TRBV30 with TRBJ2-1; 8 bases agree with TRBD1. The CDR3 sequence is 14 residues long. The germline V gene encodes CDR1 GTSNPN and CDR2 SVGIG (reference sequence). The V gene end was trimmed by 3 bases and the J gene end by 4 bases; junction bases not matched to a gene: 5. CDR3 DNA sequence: TGTGCCTGGAGACTGACAGGGGAGTACAATGAGCAGTTCTTC. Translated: CAWRLTGEYNEQFF.

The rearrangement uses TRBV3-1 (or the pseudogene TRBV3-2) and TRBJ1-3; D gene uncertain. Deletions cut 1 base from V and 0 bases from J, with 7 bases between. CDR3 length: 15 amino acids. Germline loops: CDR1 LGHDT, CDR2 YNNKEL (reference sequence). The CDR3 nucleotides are TGTGCCAGCAGCCAAGGTCCAGACTCTGGAAACACCATATATTTT. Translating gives CASSQGPDSGNTIYF.

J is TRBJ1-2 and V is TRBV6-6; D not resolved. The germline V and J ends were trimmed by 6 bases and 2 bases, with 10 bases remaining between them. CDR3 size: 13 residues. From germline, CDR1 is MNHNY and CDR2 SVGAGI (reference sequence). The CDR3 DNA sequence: TGTGCCAGCAGAACAGAAACCAACTATGGCTACACCTTC. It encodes CASRTETNYGYTF.

Here the CDR3 reads CASSLGQVYGYTF. DNA of the CDR3: TGTGCCAGCAGCCTAGGACAGGTCTATGGCTACACCTTC. The chain has TRBV2 and TRBJ1-2; 7 bases match TRBD1. Germline loops: CDR1 SNHLY, CDR2 FYNNEI. V gave up 6 bases and J gave up 4 bases; unmatched junction bases: 5. The CDR3 totals 13 residues.

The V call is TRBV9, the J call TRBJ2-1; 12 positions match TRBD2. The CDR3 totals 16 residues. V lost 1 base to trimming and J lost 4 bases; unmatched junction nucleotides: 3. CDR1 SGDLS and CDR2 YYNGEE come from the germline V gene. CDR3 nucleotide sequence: TGTGCCAGCAGCGTAAACCTAGCGGGAGGGTACAATGAGCAGTTCTTC. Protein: CASSVNLAGGYNEQFF. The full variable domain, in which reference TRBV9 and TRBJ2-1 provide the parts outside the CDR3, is DSGVTQTPKHLITATGQRVTLRCSPRSGDLSVYWYQQSLDQGLQFLIQYYNGEERAKGNILERFSAQQFPDLHSELNLSSLELGDSALYFCASSVNLAGGYNEQFFGPGTRLTVL.

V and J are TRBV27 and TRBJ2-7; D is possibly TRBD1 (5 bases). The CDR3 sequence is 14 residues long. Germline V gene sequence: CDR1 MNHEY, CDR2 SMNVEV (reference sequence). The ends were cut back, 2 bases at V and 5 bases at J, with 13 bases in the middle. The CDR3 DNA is TGTGCCAGCAGTTTAAGGTCAGGGTTCGACGAGCAGTACTTC. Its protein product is CASSLRSGFDEQYF.

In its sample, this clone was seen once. The DNA for the CDR3 is TGTGCCGGAGGGACGGTTGGGATCGGCTACACCTTC. Its translation is CAGGTVGIGYTF. V usage is TRBV19 and J usage is TRBJ1-2; D possibly corresponds to TRBD1 (5 bases). CDR1 is LNHDA, CDR2 SQIVND, per germline (reference sequence). CDR3 length: 12 residues. Trimming removed 11 bases from V and 8 bases from J, with 18 bases in between.

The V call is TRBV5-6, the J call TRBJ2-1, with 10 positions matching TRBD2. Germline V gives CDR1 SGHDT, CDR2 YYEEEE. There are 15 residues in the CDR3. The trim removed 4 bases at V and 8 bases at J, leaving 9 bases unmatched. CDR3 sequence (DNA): TGTGCCAGCAGCCCTCAAGCGGGAGGGTTAGATGAGCAGTTCTTC. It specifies CASSPQAGGLDEQFF. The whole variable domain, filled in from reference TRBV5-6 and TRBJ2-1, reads DAGVTQSPTHLIKTRGQQVTLRCSPKSGHDTVSWYQQALGQGPQFIFQYYEEEERQRGNFPDRFSGHQFPNYSSELNVNALLLGDSALYLCASSPQAGGLDEQFFGPGTRLTVL.

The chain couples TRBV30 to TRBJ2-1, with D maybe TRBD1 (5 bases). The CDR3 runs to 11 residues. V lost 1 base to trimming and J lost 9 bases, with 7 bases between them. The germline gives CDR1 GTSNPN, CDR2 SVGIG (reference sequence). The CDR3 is CAWSGTSEQFF. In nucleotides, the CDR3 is TGTGCCTGGAGTGGGACAAGTGAGCAGTTCTTC.

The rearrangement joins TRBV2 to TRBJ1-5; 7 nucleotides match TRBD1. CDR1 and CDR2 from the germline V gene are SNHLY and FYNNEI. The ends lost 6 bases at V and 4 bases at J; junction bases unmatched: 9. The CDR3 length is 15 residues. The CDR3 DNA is TGTGCCAGCAGGACCTCCGGGACAGATAATCAGCCCCAGCATTTT. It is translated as CASRTSGTDNQPQHF.

CDR3 in amino acids: CASSSRGGTNEKLFF. The CDR3 coding sequence is TGTGCCAGCAGTTCTAGGGGAGGTACTAATGAAAAACTGTTTTTT. The gene calls are TRBV6-5 and TRBJ1-4, with a tentative D call TRBD1 (5 bases). Trimming removed 4 bases from V and 2 bases from J, with 11 bases in between. This CDR3 region has 15 residues. CDR1 and CDR2 from the germline V gene are MNHEY and SVGAGI.

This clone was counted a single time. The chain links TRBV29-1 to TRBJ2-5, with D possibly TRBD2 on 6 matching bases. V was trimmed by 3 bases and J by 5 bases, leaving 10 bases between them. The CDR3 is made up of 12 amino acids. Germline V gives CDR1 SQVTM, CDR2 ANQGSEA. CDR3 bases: TGCAGCGTTGAGGGGGGTATGGAGACCCAGTACTTC. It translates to CSVEGGMETQYF.

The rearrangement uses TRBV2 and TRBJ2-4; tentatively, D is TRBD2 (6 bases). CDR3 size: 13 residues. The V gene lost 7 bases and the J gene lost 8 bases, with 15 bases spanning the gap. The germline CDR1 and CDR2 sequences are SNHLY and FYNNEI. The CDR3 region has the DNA TGTGCCAGCAATGAGGGAGGTGGGGACATTCAGTACTTC. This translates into CASNEGGGDIQYF.

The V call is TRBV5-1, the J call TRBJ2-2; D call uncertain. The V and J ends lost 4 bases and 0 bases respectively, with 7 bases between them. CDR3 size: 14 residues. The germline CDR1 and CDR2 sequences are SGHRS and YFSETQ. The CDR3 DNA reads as TGCGCCAGCAGCCCCCCCTCGAACACCGGGGAGCTGTTTTTT. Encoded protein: CASSPPSNTGELFF. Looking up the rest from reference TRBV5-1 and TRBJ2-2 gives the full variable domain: KAGVTQTPRYLIKTRGQQVTLSCSPISGHRSVSWYQQTPGQGLQFLFEYFSETQRNKGNFPGRFSGRQFSNSRSEMNVSTLELGDSALYLCASSPPSNTGELFFGEGSRLTVL.